Listed below are T cell receptor beta chains from one sample, sequenced in a study of cytomegalovirus exposure and HLA in healthy donors. Assay: immunoSEQ multiplex PCR; the TCRdb copy retains only in-frame clones and omits some. The sample holds more than 110,000 clones; roughly 80% are singletons and the top ten take 1.2%. The specimen was PBMCs. The receptors were gathered from a female donor in good health and CMV-seronegative. The CDR3 runs from the conserved cysteine through the conserved F or W. D genes are given only for firm matches. Size is stated for part of the rows, as once, few or many counts, or as a class when the clone is expanded.

cdr3_aa,cdr3_nt,j_call,clone_size,cdr3_length,d_call,v_call
CASSRSTGALGAGELFF,TGCGCCAGCAGCCGATCGACAGGGGCCCTTGGAGCCGGGGAGCTGTTTTTT,TRBJ2-2,NA,17,TRBD1,TRBV4-1
CASSLVGSNQPQHF,TGTGCCAGCAGCTTGGTTGGCAGCAATCAGCCCCAGCATTTT,TRBJ1-5,NA,14,NA,TRBV5-6
CASSQDFRETQYF,TGCGCCAGCAGCCAGGACTTCAGAGAGACCCAGTACTTC,TRBJ2-5,few,13,NA,TRBV4-1
CSGTGVNTGELFF,TGCAGTGGGACAGGTGTGAACACCGGGGAGCTGTTTTTT,TRBJ2-2,NA,13,TRBD1,TRBV29-1
CAWSVGRGNQPQHF,TGTGCCTGGAGTGTAGGCAGGGGGAATCAGCCCCAGCATTTT,TRBJ1-5,NA,14,TRBD1,TRBV30
CASTLAAGTGELFF,TGTGCCAGCACCCTGGCCGCGGGGACCGGGGAGCTGTTTTTT,TRBJ2-2,NA,14,NA,TRBV5-6
CASSARRVGTQYF,TGTGCCAGCAGCGCCCGGAGGGTAGGGACCCAGTACTTC,TRBJ2-5,NA,13,NA,TRBV7-6
CASSLGAGGFQETQYF,TGCGCCAGCAGCTTGGGGGCGGGGGGCTTCCAAGAGACCCAGTACTTC,TRBJ2-5,NA,16,TRBD2,TRBV5-1
CASSYGRGAGYGYTF,TGTGCCAGCAGCTATGGTCGGGGGGCAGGATATGGCTACACCTTC,TRBJ1-2,NA,15,NA,TRBV7-3
CASSQASGRQETQYF,TGTGCCAGCAGCCAAGCGAGCGGGAGACAAGAGACCCAGTACTTC,TRBJ2-5,NA,15,TRBD2,TRBV4-2
CASSLGLVVWNEQFF,TGCGCCAGCAGCTTAGGTCTAGTGGTCTGGAATGAGCAGTTCTTC,TRBJ2-1,NA,15,NA,TRBV5-1
CASRQTGTDTQYF,TGTGCCAGCAGACAAACAGGCACAGATACGCAGTATTTT,TRBJ2-3,NA,13,NA,TRBV28
CASSSPGTGGEWGTDTQYF,TGTGCCAGCAGTTCCCCCGGGACAGGGGGCGAGTGGGGCACAGATACGCAGTATTTT,TRBJ2-3,NA,19,TRBD1,TRBV7-9
CASQGTSGNYEQYF,TGCGCCAGCCAAGGGACTAGCGGAAACTACGAGCAGTACTTC,TRBJ2-7,NA,14,TRBD2,TRBV5-1
CASSVGHLGGTDTQYF,TGTGCCAGCAGCGTAGGTCATCTGGGAGGCACAGATACGCAGTATTTT,TRBJ2-3,NA,16,NA,TRBV9
CASSQARETIYF,TGTGCCAGCAGCCAAGCAAGGGAGACCATATATTTT,TRBJ1-3,NA,12,NA,TRBV14
CASQSRDLKQETQYF,TGTGCCAGCCAGTCCCGGGACTTAAAACAAGAGACCCAGTACTTC,TRBJ2-5,NA,15,NA,TRBV2
CSVKGTSANEQFF,TGCAGCGTGAAGGGGACTAGCGCTAATGAGCAGTTCTTC,TRBJ2-1,NA,13,TRBD2,TRBV29-1
CASASQGNNQPQHF,TGTGCCAGCGCTTCACAGGGAAACAATCAGCCCCAGCATTTT,TRBJ1-5,NA,14,NA,TRBV25-1
CASSEQGANTEAFF,TGCGCCAGCAGCGAACAGGGCGCGAACACTGAAGCTTTCTTT,TRBJ1-1,NA,14,NA,TRBV5-1
CASRPWERQNTEAFF,TGTGCCAGCAGGCCATGGGAGAGGCAGAACACTGAAGCTTTCTTT,TRBJ1-1,NA,15,NA,TRBV6-5
CASRRTSGLQETQYF,TGTGCCAGCAGGAGGACTAGCGGCCTCCAAGAGACCCAGTACTTC,TRBJ2-5,NA,15,TRBD2,TRBV6-5
CASGRQGAGYNEQFF,TGCGCCAGCGGTAGACAGGGGGCAGGGTACAATGAGCAGTTCTTC,TRBJ2-1,NA,15,TRBD1,TRBV23-1
CASRGSSYNEQFF,TGCGCCAGCCGCGGGAGCTCCTACAATGAGCAGTTCTTC,TRBJ2-1,NA,13,TRBD2,TRBV10-1
CASSLDDLGTGNTIYF,TGTGCCAGCAGCTTAGATGATTTGGGCACTGGAAACACCATATATTTT,TRBJ1-3,NA,16,NA,TRBV11-2
CSVEDPHSSGSTDTQYF,TGCAGCGTTGAAGATCCGCACTCTAGCGGTAGCACAGATACGCAGTATTTT,TRBJ2-3,NA,17,TRBD2,TRBV29-1
CASSVAQGNTEAFF,TGTGCCAGTAGTGTGGCGCAGGGGAACACTGAAGCTTTCTTT,TRBJ1-1,NA,14,NA,TRBV19
CASSLDGYSGNQPQHF,TGTGCTAGCAGCTTAGATGGGTACAGTGGCAATCAGCCCCAGCATTTT,TRBJ1-5,NA,16,NA,TRBV7-7
CASSRGTGGVGYTF,TGTGCCAGTAGCAGGGGCACAGGGGGCGTTGGCTACACCTTC,TRBJ1-2,NA,14,TRBD1,TRBV19
CASSSAGATYEQYF,TGTGCCAGCAGCTCCGCGGGGGCGACCTACGAGCAGTACTTC,TRBJ2-7,NA,14,NA,TRBV7-6
CSARTGGTEAFF,TGCAGCGCTAGGACAGGGGGCACTGAAGCTTTCTTT,TRBJ1-1,few,12,TRBD1,TRBV29-1
CASRDRDFSGANVLTF,TGTGCCTCACGGGACAGGGACTTTTCTGGGGCCAACGTCCTGACTTTC,TRBJ2-6,NA,16,TRBD1,TRBV25-1
CASSSPGLETYEQYF,TGTGCCAGCAGTTCCCCGGGACTAGAGACCTACGAGCAGTACTTC,TRBJ2-7,few,15,TRBD2,TRBV6-5
CASSPRTERETQYF,TGTGCCAGTAGTCCTCGGACAGAACGGGAGACCCAGTACTTC,TRBJ2-5,NA,14,NA,TRBV19
CASSDQGTEAFF,TGTGCCAGCAGTGACCAGGGGACTGAAGCTTTCTTT,TRBJ1-1,NA,12,NA,TRBV25-1
CASSYSGRGGNTIYF,TGTGCCAGCAGTTACAGTGGAAGGGGTGGAAACACCATATATTTT,TRBJ1-3,NA,15,NA,TRBV6-5
CASRLHRTSGRETQYF,TGTGCCAGCAGGCTCCACCGGACTAGCGGGAGAGAGACCCAGTACTTC,TRBJ2-5,NA,16,TRBD2,TRBV6-6
CASSKPKSGSSEQYF,TGTGCCAGCAGCAAACCGAAGAGCGGGAGCAGCGAGCAGTACTTC,TRBJ2-7,NA,15,TRBD2,TRBV2
CATSRGRDKYNEQFF,TGTGCCACCAGCAGAGGTCGGGACAAGTACAATGAGCAGTTCTTC,TRBJ2-1,once,15,NA,TRBV15
CASSLSRTSGNTIYF,TGCGCCAGCAGCTTAAGTAGGACTTCTGGAAACACCATATATTTT,TRBJ1-3,NA,15,NA,TRBV5-1